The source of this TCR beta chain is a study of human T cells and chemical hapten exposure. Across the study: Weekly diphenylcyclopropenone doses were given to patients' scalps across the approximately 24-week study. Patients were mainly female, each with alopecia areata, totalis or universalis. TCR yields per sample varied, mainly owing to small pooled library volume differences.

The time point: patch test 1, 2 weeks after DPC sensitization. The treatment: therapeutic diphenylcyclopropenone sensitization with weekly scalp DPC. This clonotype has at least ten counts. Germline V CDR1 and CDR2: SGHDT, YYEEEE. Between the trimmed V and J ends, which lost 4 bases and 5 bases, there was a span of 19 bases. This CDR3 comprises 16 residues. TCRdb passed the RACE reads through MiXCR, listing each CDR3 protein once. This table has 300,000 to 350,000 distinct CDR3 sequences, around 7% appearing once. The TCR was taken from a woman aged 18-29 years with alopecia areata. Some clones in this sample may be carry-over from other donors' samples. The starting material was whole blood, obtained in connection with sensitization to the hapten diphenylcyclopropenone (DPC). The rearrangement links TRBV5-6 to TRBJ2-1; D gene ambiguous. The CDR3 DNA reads TGTGCCAGCAGCCTGCGGACCTACGCCGTGAACAATGAGCAGTTCTTC. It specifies CASSLRTYAVNNEQFF.